The 23 T cell receptor beta chains below all came from one sample that was sequenced in a study of blood T cell repertoires in COVID-19. Generated by immunoSEQ multiplex PCR, the TCRdb table keeps only in-frame clones and is missing some. Among fewer than 250,000 clones listed, 75% to 90% were seen once. What was sequenced was peripheral blood. The receptors were sampled from a man aged 25 to 45 with acute or convalescent COVID-19.

The sample holds one count of this clone. V is TRBV27 and J is TRBJ1-5; perhaps TRBD1 as D (6 bases). V lost 4 bases to trimming and J lost 6 bases, with 16 bases between them. This CDR3 region has 15 residues. The germline V gene encodes CDR1 MNHEY and CDR2 SMNVEV (reference sequence). The CDR3 coding sequence is TGTGCCAGCAGTTCCCGCAGGGGAAGTATTCAGCCCCAGCATTTT. Translated: CASSSRRGSIQPQHF.

The rearrangement links TRBV5-6 to TRBJ2-5; possibly TRBD2 for D (5 bases). The CDR3 runs to 14 residues. The germline CDR1 and CDR2 sequences are SGHDT and YYEEEE. V was trimmed by 1 base and J by 4 bases, leaving 11 bases between them. The CDR3 loop reads CASSLRGNAETQYF. The CDR3 bases are TGTGCCAGCAGCTTGAGAGGGAATGCAGAGACCCAGTACTTC.

This chain connects TRBV28 to TRBJ2-7; D remains unclear. Trimming pared 6 bases from V and 4 bases from J, leaving 10 bases between. Germline V gene sequence: CDR1 MDHEN, CDR2 SYDVKM. This CDR3 region has 12 residues. In DNA, the CDR3 is TGTGCCAGCAGCCCTGTCCGGTACGAGCAGTACTTC. Protein: CASSPVRYEQYF.

This chain uses TRBV11-2 with TRBJ2-7; D remains ambiguous. The length of the CDR3 is 14 residues. Germline CDR1 reads SGHAT; CDR2 reads FQNNGV. V lost 6 bases and J lost 0, with 12 bases in between. CDR3 coding DNA: TGTGCCAGCAGTGTGACTGAACCCTCCTACGAGCAGTACTTC. It codes for CASSVTEPSYEQYF.

V usage is TRBV11-2 and J usage is TRBJ2-1, with 11 bases identical to TRBD1. Germline V gene sequence: CDR1 SGHAT, CDR2 FQNNGV. This CDR3 spans 15 amino acids. The V segment lost 5 bases and the J segment 5 bases; nucleotides outside the gene matches: 5. The CDR3 is CASSRGQGVNNEQFF. The CDR3 coding sequence is TGTGCCAGCAGCCGGGGACAGGGGGTCAACAATGAGCAGTTCTTC.

The V and J genes are TRBV29-1 and TRBJ2-3; D might be TRBD1 (5 bases). Trimming took off 2 bases at V and 4 bases at J, with 10 bases between the two ends. The germline CDR1 and CDR2 sequences are SQVTM and ANQGSEA. The CDR3 runs 13 residues. DNA for the CDR3: TGCAGCGTTGAACAGGGAAACCCAGATACGCAGTATTTT. It is translated as CSVEQGNPDTQYF.

The V gene is TRBV6-5, the J gene TRBJ1-5, with a weak D call TRBD1 (6 bases). Between the trimmed V and J ends, which lost 4 bases and 3 bases, there was a span of 10 bases. Germline CDR1 and CDR2: MNHEY and SVGAGI. The CDR3 has 14 amino acids. The DNA for the CDR3 is TGTGCCAGCAGTTCGGACAGATTCAATCAGCCCCAGCATTTT. It codes for CASSSDRFNQPQHF.

J is TRBJ1-1 and V is TRBV7-2; 7 bases match TRBD1. CDR3 length equals 15 residues. Germline CDR1 is SGHTA and CDR2 is FQGNSA. Unmatched junction bases numbered 6, after V lost 1 base and J lost 4 bases. CDR3 region: CASSLGWQGGTEAFF. The CDR3 nucleotides are TGTGCCAGCAGCTTAGGTTGGCAGGGGGGCACTGAAGCTTTCTTT.

V is TRBV9 and J is TRBJ1-2; possible D gene TRBD1, 6 bases. Trimming took 3 bases from V and 4 from J, leaving 10 bases between them. There are 13 residues in the CDR3. Germline assignment: CDR1 SGDLS and CDR2 YYNGEE. The CDR3, as DNA: TGTGCCAGCAGCGGAGGACAGAGCTATGGCTACACCTTC. Amino acid sequence: CASSGGQSYGYTF.

The rearrangement links TRBV7-3 to TRBJ2-1, with D unresolved. Per the germline V gene, CDR1 is SGHTA and CDR2 is FQGTGA. The CDR3 has 16 residues. Trimming took off 1 base at V and 6 bases at J, with 16 bases between the two ends. CDR3 bases: TGTGCCAGCAGCTTAAATCCGCATCCTGTGGCCAATGAGCAGTTCTTC. Translated: CASSLNPHPVANEQFF.

The V and J genes are TRBV6-6 and TRBJ2-1, with 10 positions matching TRBD2. J gave up 7 bases and V 4 bases, and 4 bases lay outside the gene matches. The CDR3 sequence is 14 residues long. Germline CDR1 MNHNY, CDR2 SVGAGI (reference sequence). The CDR3 DNA reads as TGTGCCAGCAGTTCTATAGCGGGAGGTAATGAGCAGTTCTTC. It yields the protein CASSSIAGGNEQFF.

The rearrangement uses TRBV6-5 and TRBJ1-1; D possibly corresponds to TRBD1 (5 bases). This CDR3 comprises 16 residues. Deletions cut 0 bases from V and 1 base from J, with 12 bases between. From germline, CDR1 is MNHEY and CDR2 SVGAGI. In DNA form, the CDR3 reads TGTGCCAGCAGTTACTCGAAAACAGGATCGAACACTGAAGCTTTCTTT. Translated, it gives CASSYSKTGSNTEAFF.

V gene TRBV4-1 combines with J gene TRBJ1-4; 7 bases align to TRBD1. Trimming cost V 4 bases and J 5 bases; bases outside gene matches: 16. The CDR3 sequence is 18 residues long. Germline V gives CDR1 MGHRA, CDR2 YSYEKL. The CDR3, as DNA: TGCGCCAGCAGCCGATCAAAACGTGGGTGGGACAGCAATGAAAAACTGTTTTTT. It encodes CASSRSKRGWDSNEKLFF.

The chain combines TRBV6-5 with TRBJ1-3; no firm D call. Trimming stripped 6 bases from V and 2 bases from J, with 8 bases between. The CDR3 runs to 13 residues. Per the germline V gene, CDR1 is MNHEY and CDR2 is SVGAGI. CDR3 coding DNA: TGTGCCAGCAGCCGGAGTCCTGGAAACACCATATATTTT. This gives the protein CASSRSPGNTIYF.

The CDR3 sequence: CASSPILTSGPGYEQYF. The DNA of the CDR3 is TGCGCCAGCAGCCCGATCCTTACTAGCGGGCCTGGCTACGAGCAGTACTTC. The chain carries TRBV5-1 and TRBJ2-7; TRBD2 aligns across 9 bases. After removal of 4 bases from V and 3 bases from J, the junction contained 14 bases not matched to a gene. Germline values: CDR1 SGHRS, CDR2 YFSETQ. This CDR3 has 17 residues.

The CDR3 spells CASSSTRRDQGDYTF. The CDR3 DNA follows: TGTGCCAGCAGCTCAACTAGGAGGGATCAGGGAGACTACACCTTC. This chain uses TRBV11-2 with TRBJ1-2; tentatively, D is TRBD1 (5 bases). V lost 4 bases to trimming and J lost 10 bases, with 22 bases between them. Germline V gene lookup returns CDR1 SGHAT and CDR2 FQNNGV. The CDR3 runs 15 residues.

The chain employs TRBV18 and TRBJ2-2; 9 bases match TRBD1. This CDR3 is built from 17 residues. V lost 6 bases to trimming and J lost 2 bases; unmatched junction nucleotides: 10. In germline, CDR1 is KGHSH, CDR2 LQKENI. In nucleotides, the CDR3 is TGTGCCAGCTCCTGGCGACAGGGGGATTTTAACACCGGGGAGCTGTTTTTT. Amino acids: CASSWRQGDFNTGELFF.

The chain recombines TRBV3-1 (or the pseudogene TRBV3-2) with TRBJ1-2, with D maybe TRBD1 (5 bases). There are 14 residues in the CDR3. V was cut by 5 bases and J by 8 bases, with 18 bases left in between. Germline V gene data show CDR1 as LGHDT and CDR2 as YNNKEL (reference sequence). In nucleotides, the CDR3 is TGTGCCAGCAGCGAAAACAGGAAGATGGGCGGCTACACCTTC. Translation gives CASSENRKMGGYTF.

The V gene is TRBV11-3, the J gene TRBJ2-7; D ambiguous. The CDR3 has 14 residues. The ends were cut back, 1 base at V and 2 bases at J, with 9 bases in the middle. From germline, CDR1 is SGHNT and CDR2 YENEEA. The CDR3 sequence is CASSLGKPPYEQYF. In DNA, the CDR3 is TGTGCCAGCAGCTTAGGAAAGCCACCCTACGAGCAGTACTTC.

The chain has TRBV18 and TRBJ2-7, with a weak D call TRBD2 (5 bases). CDR3 length: 14 residues. Germline-derived CDR1 and CDR2 are KGHSH and LQKENI. The germline V and J ends were trimmed by 3 bases and 2 bases, with 11 bases remaining between them. CDR3 nucleotide sequence: TGTGCCAGCTCACCCCCCGGGATCCCCTACGAGCAGTACTTC. Its translation is CASSPPGIPYEQYF.

The chain has TRBV19 and TRBJ1-6; perhaps TRBD1 as D (6 bases). Trimming cost V 11 bases and J 7 bases, with 15 bases left between them. Germline V gene data show CDR1 as LNHDA and CDR2 as SQIVND (reference sequence). There are 13 residues in the CDR3. As DNA, the CDR3 is TGTGCCTCGAATCCCCAGGGGAATTCACCCCTCCACTTT. Amino acids: CASNPQGNSPLHF.

V gene TRBV5-1 combines with J gene TRBJ1-6; TRBD1 matches at 9 bases. The trim removed 0 bases at V and 7 bases at J, leaving 2 bases unmatched. Looked up from germline, CDR1 is SGHRS and CDR2 is YFSETQ. CDR3 length: 15 amino acids. The CDR3 region is CASSLGGTGNSPLHF. The DNA for the CDR3 is TGCGCCAGCAGCTTGGGGGGGACAGGGAATTCACCCCTCCACTTT.

This chain connects TRBV19 to TRBJ1-1; no clear D. The CDR3 loop spans 13 amino acids. Germline V gene lookup returns CDR1 LNHDA and CDR2 SQIVND (reference sequence). V dropped 5 bases and J dropped 1 base, with 8 bases sitting between them. CDR3 protein: CASSQSGNTEAFF. CDR3 sequence (DNA): TGTGCCAGTAGTCAATCGGGGAACACTGAAGCTTTCTTT.